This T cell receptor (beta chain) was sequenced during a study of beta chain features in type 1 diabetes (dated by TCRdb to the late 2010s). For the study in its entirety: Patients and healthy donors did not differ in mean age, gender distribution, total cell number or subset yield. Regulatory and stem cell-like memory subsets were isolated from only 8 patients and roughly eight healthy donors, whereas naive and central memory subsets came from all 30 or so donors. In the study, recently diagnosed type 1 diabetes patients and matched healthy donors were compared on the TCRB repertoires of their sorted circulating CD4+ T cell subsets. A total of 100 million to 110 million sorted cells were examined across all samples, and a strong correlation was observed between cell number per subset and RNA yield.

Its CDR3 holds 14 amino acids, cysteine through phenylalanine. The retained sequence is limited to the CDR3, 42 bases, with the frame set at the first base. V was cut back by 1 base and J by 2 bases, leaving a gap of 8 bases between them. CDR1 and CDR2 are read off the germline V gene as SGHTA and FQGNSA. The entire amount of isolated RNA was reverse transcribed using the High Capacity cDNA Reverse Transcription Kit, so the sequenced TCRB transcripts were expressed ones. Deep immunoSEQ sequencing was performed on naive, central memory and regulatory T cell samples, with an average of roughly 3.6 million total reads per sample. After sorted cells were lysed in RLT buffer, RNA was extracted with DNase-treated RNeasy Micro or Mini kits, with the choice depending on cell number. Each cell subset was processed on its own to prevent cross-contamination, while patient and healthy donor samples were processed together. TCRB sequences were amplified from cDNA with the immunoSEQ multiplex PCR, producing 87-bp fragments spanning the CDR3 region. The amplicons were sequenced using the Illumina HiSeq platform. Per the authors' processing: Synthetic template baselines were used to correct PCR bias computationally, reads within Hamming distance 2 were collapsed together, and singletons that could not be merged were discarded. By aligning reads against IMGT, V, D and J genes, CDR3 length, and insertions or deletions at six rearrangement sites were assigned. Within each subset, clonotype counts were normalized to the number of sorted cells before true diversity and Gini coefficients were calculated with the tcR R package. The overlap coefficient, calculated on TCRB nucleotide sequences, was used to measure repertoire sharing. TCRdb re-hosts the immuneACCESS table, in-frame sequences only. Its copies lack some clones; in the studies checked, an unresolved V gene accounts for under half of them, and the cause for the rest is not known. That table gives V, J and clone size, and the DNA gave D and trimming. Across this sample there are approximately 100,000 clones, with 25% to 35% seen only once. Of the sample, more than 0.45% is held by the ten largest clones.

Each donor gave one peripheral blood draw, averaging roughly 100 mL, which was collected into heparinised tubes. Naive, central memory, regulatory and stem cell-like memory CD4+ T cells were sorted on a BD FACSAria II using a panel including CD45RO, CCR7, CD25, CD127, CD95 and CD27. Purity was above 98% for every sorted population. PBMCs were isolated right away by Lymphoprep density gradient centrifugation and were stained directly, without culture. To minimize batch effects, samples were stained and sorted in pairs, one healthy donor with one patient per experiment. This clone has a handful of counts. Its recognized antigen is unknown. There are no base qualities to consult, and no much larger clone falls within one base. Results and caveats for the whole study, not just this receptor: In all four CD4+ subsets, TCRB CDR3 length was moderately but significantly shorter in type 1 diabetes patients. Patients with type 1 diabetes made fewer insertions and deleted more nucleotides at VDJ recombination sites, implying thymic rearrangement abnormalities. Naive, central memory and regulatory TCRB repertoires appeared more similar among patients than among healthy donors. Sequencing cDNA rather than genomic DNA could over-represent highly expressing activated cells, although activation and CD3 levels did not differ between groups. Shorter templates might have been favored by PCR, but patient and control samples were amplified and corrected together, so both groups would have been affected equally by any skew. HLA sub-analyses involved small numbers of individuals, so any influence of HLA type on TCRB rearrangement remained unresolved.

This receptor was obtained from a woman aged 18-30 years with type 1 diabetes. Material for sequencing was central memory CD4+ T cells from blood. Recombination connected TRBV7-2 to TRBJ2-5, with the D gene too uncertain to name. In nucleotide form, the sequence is TGTGCCAGCAGCTTAGGGCCAGAACAAGAGACCCAGTACTTC. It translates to CASSLGPEQETQYF.